This passage covers 18 T cell receptor beta chains from one sample sequenced in a study of PD-L1 blockade in urothelial cancer. Time point in this sample: pretreatment peripheral blood. The repertoire was sequenced with immunoSEQ multiplex PCR; TCRdb's copy has only in-frame clones and lacks some. The table lists roughly 54,000 clones, 70% to 90% of them singletons. Sequences were derived from PBMCs, sampled around atezolizumab (anti-PD-L1) treatment. Receptor source: a woman between 55 and 75 years old with urothelial cancer.

The rearrangement joins TRBV10-2 to TRBJ2-7; 8 nucleotides align to TRBD2. CDR1 and CDR2 (germline): WSHSY, SAAADI. The CDR3 extends over 14 amino acids. With V trimmed by 6 bases and J by 2 bases, 6 bases remained unmatched. CDR3 sequence (DNA): TGCGCCAGCAGGGAAAGACTAGCGACCTACGAGCAGTACTTC. It translates to CASRERLATYEQYF.

The V and J genes are TRBV19 and TRBJ2-5, with a weak D call TRBD1 (6 bases). CDR1 and CDR2 from the germline V gene are LNHDA and SQIVND (reference sequence). V was cut by 4 bases and J by 5 bases, with 17 bases left in between. The CDR3 runs 15 residues. The CDR3 DNA reads TGTGCCAGTAGTAACCAACAGGGTTGGGTCGAGACCCAGTACTTC. The encoded protein is CASSNQQGWVETQYF.

The J gene is TRBJ2-1, the V gene TRBV5-1; D is possibly TRBD2 (5 bases). This CDR3 is built from 19 residues. Trimming removed 0 bases at V and 0 bases at J, with 19 bases between. Germline V gene sequence: CDR1 SGHRS, CDR2 YFSETQ. The CDR3 here is CASSLGFTSPLYSYNEQFF. The DNA for the CDR3 is TGCGCCAGCAGCTTGGGGTTTACTAGTCCCCTCTACTCCTACAATGAGCAGTTCTTC.

V usage is TRBV27 and J usage is TRBJ2-7; 7 bases align to TRBD2. After removal of 2 bases from V and 4 bases from J, the junction contained 5 bases not matched to a gene. CDR1 MNHEY and CDR2 SMNVEV come from the germline V gene (reference sequence). CDR3 length equals 14 residues. CDR3 in amino acids: CASSLGTTPYEQYF. CDR3 nucleotide sequence: TGTGCCAGCAGTTTAGGGACTACCCCTTACGAGCAGTACTTC.

This clone was recorded once. The chain has TRBV19 and TRBJ2-6, with 12 bases lining up with TRBD2. The CDR3 consists of 19 residues. The V segment lost 7 bases and the J segment 0 bases; nucleotides outside the gene matches: 10. In germline, CDR1 is LNHDA, CDR2 SQIVND (reference sequence). CDR3 coding DNA: TGTGCCAGTACTACGACTAGCGGGGGAACCGACTCTGGGGCCAACGTCCTGACTTTC. It is translated as CASTTTSGGTDSGANVLTF.

The chain couples TRBV19 to TRBJ2-5; D is unclear. The germline gives CDR1 LNHDA, CDR2 SQIVND (reference sequence). The CDR3 contains 11 residues. The germline V and J ends were trimmed by 5 bases and 5 bases, with 6 bases remaining between them. CDR3 bases: TGTGCCAGTAGTGCCCGGGAGACCCAGTACTTC. It specifies CASSARETQYF.

This chain connects TRBV4-1 to TRBJ2-5, with 10 positions matching TRBD1. J lost 4 bases, V lost 3 bases, and 5 bases had no gene match. This CDR3 is built from 15 residues. Germline CDR1 is MGHRA and CDR2 is YSYEKL. Here the CDR3 reads CASSHPGQGRETQYF. CDR3 nucleotide sequence: TGCGCCAGCAGCCACCCGGGACAGGGGCGAGAGACCCAGTACTTC.

The chain joins TRBV7-2 to TRBJ2-1, with a weak D call TRBD1 (6 bases). The CDR3 runs to 14 residues. Trimming cost V 5 bases and J 8 bases, with 16 bases left between them. CDR1 and CDR2 from the germline V gene are SGHTA and FQGNSA. As DNA, the CDR3 is TGTGCCAGCAGCCTACAGGGTTCCGGCGATGAGCAGTTCTTC. It codes for CASSLQGSGDEQFF.

This clone was observed a single time. The CDR3 bases are TGTGCCACCAGCAGAGATACGGGATACAATGAGCAGTTCTTC. Translating it yields CATSRDTGYNEQFF. The chain has TRBV15 and TRBJ2-1; D perhaps matches TRBD2 (5 bases). CDR3 length: 14 amino acids. Per germline, CDR1 LNHNV and CDR2 YYDKDF (reference sequence). V dropped 0 bases and J dropped 4 bases, with 7 bases sitting between them.

The chain has TRBV11-3 and TRBJ2-2; 11 positions agree with TRBD1. Per the germline V gene, CDR1 is SGHNT and CDR2 is YENEEA. The CDR3 runs 15 residues. The ends lost 4 bases at V and 6 bases at J; junction bases unmatched: 4. The CDR3 here is CASSSRDRGAGELFF. The CDR3 DNA reads as TGTGCCAGCAGCTCCCGGGACAGGGGGGCCGGGGAGCTGTTTTTT.

The CDR3 nucleotides are TGCGCCAGCAGCTTGTCGGCAACAGGGGGTATAATCTCCGGGGAGCTGTTTTTT. This sequence encodes CASSLSATGGIISGELFF. The V gene is TRBV5-1, the J gene TRBJ2-2; TRBD1 matches 8 bases. V lost 1 base, J lost 6 bases, and 14 bases stayed unmatched. The CDR3 runs 18 residues. CDR1 and CDR2 (germline): SGHRS, YFSETQ. The variable domain in full, with the rest retrieved from reference TRBV5-1 and TRBJ2-2, is KAGVTQTPRYLIKTRGQQVTLSCSPISGHRSVSWYQQTPGQGLQFLFEYFSETQRNKGNFPGRFSGRQFSNSRSEMNVSTLELGDSALYLCASSLSATGGIISGELFFGEGSRLTVL.

The sample holds one count of this clone. This chain links TRBV2 with TRBJ2-1, with D hard to call. The V end was cut by 6 bases, the J end by 0 bases, with 9 bases between. CDR1 is SNHLY, CDR2 FYNNEI, per germline. This CDR3 spans 14 amino acids. CDR3 bases: TGTGCCAGCAGCCTCGTTAGCTCCTACAATGAGCAGTTCTTC. Its translation is CASSLVSSYNEQFF.

The chain links TRBV6-6 to TRBJ2-3; no definite D call. Trimming stripped 2 bases from V and 4 bases from J, with 4 bases between. Germline V gives CDR1 MNHNY, CDR2 SVGAGI (reference sequence). This CDR3 contains 12 residues. CDR3 in amino acids: CASSYTSDTQYF. The CDR3 bases are TGTGCCAGCAGTTACACATCAGATACGCAGTATTTT.

The rearrangement joins TRBV7-9 to TRBJ2-1; TRBD1 agrees at 8 bases. V lost 5 bases to trimming and J lost 15 bases; unmatched junction nucleotides: 6. The CDR3 is 11 amino acids. Germline values: CDR1 SEHNR, CDR2 FQNEAQ (reference sequence). The CDR3 reads CASSLTGGTFF. The CDR3 coding sequence is TGTGCCAGCAGCCTTACAGGGGGTACGTTCTTC.

The chain links TRBV7-2 to TRBJ2-7, with TRBD2 as a possible D gene (5 bases). The V and J ends lost 4 bases and 6 bases respectively, with 16 bases between them. The germline V gene has CDR1 SGHTA and CDR2 FQGNSA. The CDR3 has 14 residues. The CDR3 DNA sequence: TGTGCCAGCAGCTACATGCTAGCTCCCCTCGAGCAGTACTTC. Its translation is CASSYMLAPLEQYF. The variable domain in full, completed from reference TRBV7-2 and TRBJ2-7, reads GAGVSQSPSNKVTEKGKDVELRCDPISGHTALYWYRQSLGQGLEFLIYFQGNSAPDKSGLPSDRFSAERTGGSVSTLTIQRTQQEDSAVYLCASSYMLAPLEQYFGPGTRLTVT.

The sample holds a few counts of this clone. This chain uses TRBV18 with TRBJ1-6; D remains ambiguous. CDR3 length: 14 residues. The V and J ends lost 3 bases and 5 bases respectively, with 8 bases between them. Germline CDR1 KGHSH, CDR2 LQKENI. The chain's CDR3 is CASSPMGDNSPLHF. The CDR3 coding sequence is TGTGCCAGCTCACCGATGGGAGATAATTCACCCCTCCACTTT.

The chain uses TRBV10-2 and TRBJ2-3, with D unresolved. From germline, CDR1 is WSHSY and CDR2 SAAADI. The CDR3 totals 12 residues. Trimming removed 7 bases at V and 3 bases at J, with 8 bases between. For the CDR3, the DNA is TGCGCCAGCATTGCCAGTACAGATACGCAGTATTTT. It translates to CASIASTDTQYF.

The chain links TRBV10-3 to TRBJ2-2, with TRBD2 matching 8 bases. The junction had 7 bases not matched to a gene; V was cut back by 4 bases and J by 6 bases. This CDR3 is 15 amino acids long. Germline loops: CDR1 ENHRY, CDR2 SYGVKD. DNA of the CDR3: TGTGCCATCAGTGGCTTAGCGGGGAGGGCCGGGGAGCTGTTTTTT. Translated: CAISGLAGRAGELFF.